A selection of T cell receptor beta chains follows, all from one sample in a study of blood T cell repertoires in COVID-19. Profiled with immunoSEQ multiplex PCR; TCRdb holds only in-frame clones, not every one. The sample yields roughly 240,000 clones, roughly 88% seen once. Material for sequencing was peripheral blood. The origin of the receptors is a woman of 80 years or more with COVID-19, enrolled during active disease. CDR3s include the opening cysteine and the closing phenylalanine or tryptophan. Each record gives: J gene, CDR3 length, D gene, clone size, V gene, CDR3 DNA, CDR3 protein. The D gene is left open where the match is weak. Not all rows give a size; the values are once, few, many and, for expanded clones, a class.

J: TRBJ1-4; length: 14; D: TRBD1; size: .; V: TRBV2; DNA: TGTGCCAGCAGTAGGGACAGCACAAATGAAAAACTGTTTTTT; CDR3: CASSRDSTNEKLFF
J: TRBJ1-1; length: 16; D: .; size: .; V: TRBV11-2; DNA: TGTGCCAGCAGCTCCTCGACAGGCCGAAAGAACACTGAAGCTTTCTTT; CDR3: CASSSSTGRKNTEAFF
J: TRBJ1-1; length: 16; D: TRBD1; size: .; V: TRBV4-1; DNA: TGCGCCAGCAGCCCTAGGACAGGGGGCCGGGGGACTGAAGCTTTCTTT; CDR3: CASSPRTGGRGTEAFF
J: TRBJ2-5; length: 16; D: .; size: .; V: TRBV4-1; DNA: TGCGCCAGCAGCCAAGATCGCCAGCCCGGAGGAGAGACCCAGTACTTC; CDR3: CASSQDRQPGGETQYF
J: TRBJ2-7; length: 15; D: .; size: .; V: TRBV7-2; DNA: TGTGCCAGCAGCTTAGCGGAGGACAGCTTCTACGAGCAGTACTTC; CDR3: CASSLAEDSFYEQYF
J: TRBJ2-2; length: 16; D: TRBD2; size: .; V: TRBV5-1; DNA: TGCGCCAGCAGCTCCCATACTAGCGGGGGCAACGGGGAGCTGTTTTTT; CDR3: CASSSHTSGGNGELFF
J: TRBJ1-6; length: 14; D: .; size: .; V: TRBV5-1; DNA: TGCGCCAGCAGCTTGGTCGGAGATAATTCACCCCTCCACTTT; CDR3: CASSLVGDNSPLHF
J: TRBJ2-3; length: 14; D: .; size: .; V: TRBV20-1; DNA: TGCAGTGCTAGTCCTTACGGAGGTTTGGATACGCAGTATTTT; CDR3: CSASPYGGLDTQYF
J: TRBJ2-3; length: 15; D: TRBD2; size: .; V: TRBV7-2; DNA: TGTGCCAGCAGCTTTCTAGCGGGGGGGAGTAATACGCAGTATTTT; CDR3: CASSFLAGGSNTQYF
J: TRBJ2-1; length: 15; D: TRBD1; size: .; V: TRBV2; DNA: TGTGCCAGTGGGACAGTCCTGGGCACCTACAATGAGCAGTTCTTC; CDR3: CASGTVLGTYNEQFF
J: TRBJ2-7; length: 14; D: TRBD1; size: .; V: TRBV30; DNA: TGTGCCTGGAGTCGGGGACAGGCCATATACGAGCAGTACTTC; CDR3: CAWSRGQAIYEQYF
J: TRBJ1-2; length: 14; D: TRBD1; size: .; V: TRBV19; DNA: TGTGCCAGTATACTTACGGGGACAGGGTATGGCTACACCTTC; CDR3: CASILTGTGYGYTF
J: TRBJ2-5; length: 17; D: TRBD1; size: .; V: TRBV28; DNA: TGTGCCAGCAGTTTAGGGAATCGGGACAGGAGGAGAGAGACCCAGTACTTC; CDR3: CASSLGNRDRRRETQYF
J: TRBJ2-2; length: 18; D: TRBD2; size: .; V: TRBV9; DNA: TGTGCCAGCAGCGTAGAACTTCTAGCGGGGACTTCCGCCGGGGAGCTGTTTTTT; CDR3: CASSVELLAGTSAGELFF
J: TRBJ2-5; length: 14; D: TRBD1; size: once; V: TRBV14; DNA: TGTGCCAGCAGCCGACAGGGGGCCTGGGAGACCCAGTACTTC; CDR3: CASSRQGAWETQYF
J: TRBJ2-2; length: 15; D: .; size: .; V: TRBV7-2; DNA: TGTGCCAGCAGCTTAGCTACAGGAAACACCGGGGAGCTGTTTTTT; CDR3: CASSLATGNTGELFF
J: TRBJ1-6; length: 15; D: TRBD1; size: once; V: TRBV15; DNA: TGTGCCACCAGCAGTGCAGACAGGGGGCGCGCACCCCTCCACTTT; CDR3: CATSSADRGRAPLHF
J: TRBJ1-2; length: 14; D: TRBD1; size: .; V: TRBV6-6; DNA: TGTGCCAGCAGTTACTCGGACAGGGACTATGGCTACACCTTC; CDR3: CASSYSDRDYGYTF
J: TRBJ2-5; length: 14; D: TRBD1; size: .; V: TRBV5-5; DNA: TGTGCCAGCAGCCCAGGACAGGGGCAAGAGACCCAGTACTTC; CDR3: CASSPGQGQETQYF
J: TRBJ1-2; length: 14; D: TRBD1; size: .; V: TRBV5-4; DNA: TGTGCCAGCAGCTTGGGACAGGGGACGCGTGGCTACACCTTC; CDR3: CASSLGQGTRGYTF
J: TRBJ2-3; length: 14; D: TRBD1; size: few; V: TRBV5-1; DNA: TGCGCCAGCAGCCCTGACAGGGCTGGGGGTACGCAGTATTTT; CDR3: CASSPDRAGGTQYF
J: TRBJ1-4; length: 14; D: .; size: .; V: TRBV7-9; DNA: TGTGCCAGCAGCCGGACAGAGCAAAATGAAAAACTGTTTTTT; CDR3: CASSRTEQNEKLFF
J: TRBJ2-7; length: 13; D: TRBD2; size: .; V: TRBV7-2; DNA: TGTGCCAGCAGTAGAGCGGGGGGCTACGAGCAGTACTTC; CDR3: CASSRAGGYEQYF
J: TRBJ1-6; length: 16; D: TRBD1; size: once; V: TRBV28; DNA: TGTGCCAGCCGTATTTCAGGGGGCGTGAATAATTCACCCCTCCACTTT; CDR3: CASRISGGVNNSPLHF
J: TRBJ2-1; length: 12; D: .; size: .; V: TRBV28; DNA: TGTGCCAGCAGTTTGTCGACAGGATCGGAGTTCTTC; CDR3: CASSLSTGSEFF
J: TRBJ1-5; length: 14; D: TRBD1; size: .; V: TRBV6-5; DNA: TGTGCCAGCAGTAAGGAGACAGGGAGTCAGCCCCAGCATTTT; CDR3: CASSKETGSQPQHF
J: TRBJ1-2; length: 15; D: TRBD1; size: .; V: TRBV30; DNA: TGTGCCTGGAGAGGCCGGGACAGGGGTGGCTATGGCTACACCTTC; CDR3: CAWRGRDRGGYGYTF
J: TRBJ2-5; length: 16; D: TRBD2; size: once; V: TRBV7-2; DNA: TGTGCCAGCAGCTTAATCAGCGGGGGGGTAGATGAGACCCAGTACTTC; CDR3: CASSLISGGVDETQYF
J: TRBJ2-5; length: 17; D: TRBD2; size: .; V: TRBV5-1; DNA: TGCGCCAGCAGCTTGGGGACCAAAGCGGGGGAGTTAGAGACCCAGTACTTC; CDR3: CASSLGTKAGELETQYF
J: TRBJ1-5; length: 11; D: .; size: .; V: TRBV21-1; DNA: TGTGAGGCGGCGGGGAATCAGCCCCAGCATTTT; CDR3: CEAAGNQPQHF
J: TRBJ2-1; length: 16; D: TRBD2; size: .; V: TRBV27; DNA: TGTGCCAGCAGTTTATCCGGGACTAGCGTCGGAAATGAGCAGTTCTTC; CDR3: CASSLSGTSVGNEQFF
J: TRBJ2-2; length: 14; D: .; size: .; V: TRBV5-1; DNA: TGCGCCAGCAGCTTTGGGGCCATCACCGGGGAGCTGTTTTTT; CDR3: CASSFGAITGELFF
J: TRBJ2-1; length: 17; D: .; size: .; V: TRBV7-2; DNA: TGTGCCAGCAGCTTAGTCGGGGGGCTCCCCAACTACAATGAGCAGTTCTTC; CDR3: CASSLVGGLPNYNEQFF
J: TRBJ2-3; length: 15; D: .; size: .; V: TRBV7-2; DNA: TGTGCCAGCAGCCCTTGGGGGGACGACACAGATACGCAGTATTTT; CDR3: CASSPWGDDTDTQYF
J: TRBJ2-3; length: 15; D: TRBD1; size: once; V: TRBV18; DNA: TGTGCCAGCTCACCACCGATGGGACAGGGGGCGACGCAGTATTTT; CDR3: CASSPPMGQGATQYF
J: TRBJ2-1; length: 13; D: .; size: .; V: TRBV3-1/TRBV3-2; DNA: TGTGCCAGCAGCCTAGGGGGTGGCAATGAGCAGTTCTTC; CDR3: CASSLGGGNEQFF
J: TRBJ1-5; length: 15; D: .; size: .; V: TRBV15; DNA: TGTGCCACCAGCCCCGAGGACGGGGGCAATCAGCCCCAGCATTTT; CDR3: CATSPEDGGNQPQHF
J: TRBJ1-1; length: 13; D: .; size: .; V: TRBV3-1/TRBV3-2; DNA: TGTGCCAGCAGCCAAAGCGGGGGCTATGAAGCTTTCTTT; CDR3: CASSQSGGYEAFF
J: TRBJ2-2; length: 16; D: .; size: .; V: TRBV5-6; DNA: TGTGCCAGCAGCTTCCCCATCGCGACGAACACCGGGGAGCTGTTTTTT; CDR3: CASSFPIATNTGELFF
J: TRBJ1-2; length: 12; D: .; size: .; V: TRBV7-2; DNA: TGTGCCAGCAGCCCGGACAGCTATGGCTACACCTTC; CDR3: CASSPDSYGYTF
J: TRBJ1-3; length: 14; D: .; size: .; V: TRBV20-1; DNA: TGCAGTGCTAGTTCCGGAGACCCTGGAAACACCATATATTTT; CDR3: CSASSGDPGNTIYF